The following is a T cell receptor (beta chain) sequence with its context. This table comes from immunoSEQ multiplex PCR, and its TCRdb copy is limited to in-frame clones, with some not included. The table lists tens of thousands of clones, 90% to 95% of them singletons. The record originates from a study of T cell changes during pregnancy in multiple sclerosis. This CDR3 comprises 14 residues. Trimming took off 0 bases at V and 0 bases at J, with 7 bases between the two ends. Per the germline V gene, CDR1 is SGDLS and CDR2 is YYNGEE. The material sequenced was CD4+ T cells from peripheral blood mononuclear cells, taken in the second trimester of pregnancy. The chain has TRBV9 and TRBJ2-7; D is ambiguous. The origin of this receptor is a female donor with multiple sclerosis, enrolled in a pregnancy study. CDR3 DNA sequence: TGTGCCAGCAGCGTAGATGTTAGCTCCTACGAGCAGTACTTC. Its protein product is CASSVDVSSYEQYF.